One and the same sample provided the 17 T cell receptor beta chains below, sequenced in a study of blood T cell repertoires in COVID-19. The method was immunoSEQ multiplex PCR; TCRdb's version includes in-frame clones alone and lacks a portion of them. The top ten hold roughly an eighth of the sample, which has fewer than 200,000 clones, 81% seen once. Input material: peripheral blood. The receptors come from a woman older than 75 with COVID-19, enrolled during active disease.

This chain links TRBV29-1 with TRBJ2-2; TRBD2 is a possible D gene (5 bases). The germline V gene has CDR1 SQVTM and CDR2 ANQGSEA. V was trimmed by 1 base and J by 5 bases, leaving 14 bases between them. The CDR3 spans 15 residues. The CDR3 DNA follows: TGCAGCGTTGAAGTAGGAGGTGGTGGGACCGGGGAGCTGTTTTTT. Translation gives CSVEVGGGGTGELFF.

This chain uses TRBV3-1 (or the pseudogene TRBV3-2) with TRBJ1-6; 8 positions agree with TRBD1. Germline loops: CDR1 LGHDT, CDR2 YNNKEL (reference sequence). The ends lost 1 base at V and 10 bases at J; junction bases unmatched: 12. CDR3 length: 17 amino acids. The CDR3 loop is CASSQVPQGAPNSPLHF. For the CDR3, the DNA is TGTGCCAGCAGCCAAGTTCCCCAGGGGGCTCCTAACTCACCCCTCCACTTT.

The V and J genes are TRBV10-3 and TRBJ2-7, with TRBD2 identical over 7 bases. Germline V gene sequence: CDR1 ENHRY, CDR2 SYGVKD. The CDR3 runs 15 residues. The V segment lost 3 bases and the J segment 5 bases; nucleotides outside the gene matches: 10. The CDR3, as DNA: TGTGCCATCAGTGAAAGTTTACTAGCGAGCCACGAGCAGTACTTC. Its protein product is CAISESLLASHEQYF.

This rearrangement joins TRBV6-4 to TRBJ1-2, with D tentatively TRBD1 (5 bases). Germline CDR1 reads MRHNA; CDR2 reads SNTAGT. The CDR3 contains 13 residues. Deletions cut 4 bases from V and 7 bases from J, with 13 bases between. The CDR3 here is CASSAEGVGGYTF. CDR3 nucleotide sequence: TGTGCCAGCAGTGCTGAAGGGGTTGGTGGCTACACCTTC.

This clone appeared once. The CDR3 nucleotides read TGTGCCAGCAGTCCGGACAGGGGGCTGGAAAAACTGTTTTTT. Encoded protein: CASSPDRGLEKLFF. The V call is TRBV2, the J call TRBJ1-4, with 11 positions matching TRBD1. Per the germline V gene, CDR1 is SNHLY and CDR2 is FYNNEI. The V segment lost 5 bases and the J segment 8 bases; nucleotides outside the gene matches: 4. CDR3 length: 14 amino acids.

The chain employs TRBV5-4 and TRBJ1-6, with D unresolved. The CDR3 loop spans 16 amino acids. Germline loops: CDR1 SGHNT, CDR2 YYREEE (reference sequence). V was clipped by 0 bases and J by 8 bases, with 15 bases between them. CDR3 in amino acids: CASSLGQVEGYSPLHF. CDR3 sequence (DNA): TGTGCCAGCAGCTTGGGGCAGGTGGAGGGTTATTCACCCCTCCACTTT.

The chain couples TRBV10-1 to TRBJ2-1; 10 bases agree with TRBD2. This CDR3 contains 15 residues. Germline V gene data show CDR1 as WNHNN and CDR2 as SYGVQD (reference sequence). Trimming took 6 bases from V and 10 from J; bases not matched to a gene: 12. The CDR3 region is CASSARLAGVWEQFF. CDR3 nucleotides: TGCGCCAGCAGCGCTCGTCTAGCGGGGGTTTGGGAGCAGTTCTTC.

The J gene is TRBJ2-5, the V gene TRBV19; D remains unclear. This CDR3 region has 12 residues. CDR1 LNHDA and CDR2 SQIVND come from the germline V gene (reference sequence). Trimming took off 3 bases at V and 4 bases at J, with 6 bases between the two ends. The CDR3 nucleotides read TGTGCCAGTAGTATTGGGCTAGAGACCCAGTACTTC. Amino acids: CASSIGLETQYF.

The V gene is TRBV3-1 (or the pseudogene TRBV3-2), the J gene TRBJ2-5; 8 bases map to TRBD2. V dropped 7 bases and J dropped 5; count of bases not matched to a gene: 6. The CDR3 sequence is 13 residues long. Germline lookup yields CDR1 LGHDT and CDR2 YNNKEL (reference sequence). CDR3 nucleotides: TGTGCCAGCAACGGGAGGGCCCTTGAGACCCAGTACTTC. Translating it yields CASNGRALETQYF.

This clone has a single count. The V and J genes are TRBV30 and TRBJ2-7, with 7 bases that match TRBD1. The V gene end was trimmed by 2 bases and the J gene end by 0 bases; junction bases not matched to a gene: 1. Looked up from germline, CDR1 is GTSNPN and CDR2 is SVGIG (reference sequence). The CDR3 consists of 13 residues. The DNA of the CDR3 is TGTGCCTGGAGTAGGGACAGCTCCTACGAGCAGTACTTC. Translating it yields CAWSRDSSYEQYF.

The chain carries TRBV5-1 and TRBJ2-3, with 7 bases lining up with TRBD1. CDR3 length: 14 residues. V lost 6 bases and J lost 1; bases outside the gene matches: 5. Germline V gene data show CDR1 as SGHRS and CDR2 as YFSETQ. DNA for the CDR3: TGCGCCAGCATCCTCGGGACAGGCACAGATACGCAGTATTTT. This gives the protein CASILGTGTDTQYF.

The chain has TRBV3-1 (or the pseudogene TRBV3-2) and TRBJ2-1; maybe TRBD1 (6 bases). Germline loops: CDR1 LGHDT, CDR2 YNNKEL (reference sequence). Trimming pared 4 bases from V and 7 bases from J, leaving 20 bases between. The CDR3 runs 16 residues. CDR3 region: CASSLTRNRDVNEQFF. As DNA, the CDR3 is TGTGCCAGCAGCCTTACCCGGAACAGGGATGTAAATGAGCAGTTCTTC.

CDR3 coding DNA: TGTGCCAGCAGTGAATATGGACTCCTAAACACTGAAGCTTTCTTT. Protein: CASSEYGLLNTEAFF. The chain links TRBV6-1 to TRBJ1-1; D call uncertain. Trimming cost V 2 bases and J 2 bases, with 12 bases left between them. The CDR3 runs 15 residues. Germline CDR1 is MNHNS and CDR2 is SASEGT.

The chain recombines TRBV3-1 (or the pseudogene TRBV3-2) with TRBJ1-2, with a tentative D call TRBD1 (5 bases). Germline V CDR1 and CDR2: LGHDT, YNNKEL (reference sequence). V was pared by 4 bases and J by 1 base, with 19 bases between. This CDR3 has 17 amino acids. The DNA for the CDR3 is TGTGCCAGCAGCCGAAGACAGATCGTACTGAATAACTATGGCTACACCTTC. It encodes CASSRRQIVLNNYGYTF.

This sequence joins TRBV14 and TRBJ1-5, with 7 bases aligning to TRBD1. Per the germline V gene, CDR1 is SGHDN and CDR2 is FVKESK. J gave up 6 bases and V 2 bases, and 19 bases lay outside the gene matches. This CDR3 comprises 19 residues. The CDR3 sequence: CASSQSAQEGARVGQPQHF. The CDR3, as DNA: TGTGCCAGCAGCCAAAGTGCCCAAGAGGGGGCGCGGGTAGGTCAGCCCCAGCATTTT.

This clone was counted a few times. The J gene is TRBJ1-4, the V gene TRBV7-9; 10 bases map to TRBD1. J lost 0 bases, V lost 4 bases, and 2 bases had no gene match. The CDR3 is 16 residues long. The V gene's germline CDR1 is SEHNR and CDR2 FQNEAQ (reference sequence). Here the CDR3 reads CASSYGTGATNEKLFF. The CDR3 nucleotides read TGTGCCAGCAGCTACGGGACAGGGGCAACTAATGAAAAACTGTTTTTT.

V usage is TRBV28 and J usage is TRBJ2-5; D call uncertain. This CDR3 is 16 amino acids long. The ends were cut back, 5 bases at V and 2 bases at J, with 18 bases in the middle. The germline gives CDR1 MDHEN, CDR2 SYDVKM. The CDR3 bases are TGTGCCAGCAGTCCCCCCGCCTCGGTTCTTCAAGAGACCCAGTACTTC. This gives the protein CASSPPASVLQETQYF. Using reference TRBV28 and TRBJ2-5 for the parts outside the CDR3, the full variable domain is DVKVTQSSRYLVKRTGEKVFLECVQDMDHENMFWYRQDPGLGLRLIYFSYDVKMKEKGDIPEGYSVSREKKERFSLILESASTNQTSMYLCASSPPASVLQETQYFGPGTRLLVL.